What follows are 12 T cell receptor beta chains derived from one specimen sequenced in a study of vaccination effects on CD4 cells after COVID-19. Prior to sequencing, the ViraFEST assay stimulated PBMC with viral peptide pools, which expanded the antigen-specific CD4+ T cells. At the end of 9 to 11 days of culture, CD4+ T cells were isolated. Vaccine administered to participants consisted of two doses of either BNT162b2 or mRNA-1273. These TCRs' antigens remain unknown. Data came from immunoSEQ multiplex PCR; TCRdb stores just in-frame clones and leaves some out. The repertoire holds fewer than 80,000 clones, with 74% as singletons. Sequences were derived from CD4+ T cells from PBMCs cultured with HCoV-229E spike peptides, sampled after COVID-19 vaccination. These receptor sequences come from a human donor who received a COVID-19 vaccine.

On this clone itself: This specimen includes other DNA sequences encoding the same CDR3. The CDR3 loop reads CASSRGSSYNEQFF. DNA for the CDR3: TGTGCCAGCAGTAGGGGTAGCTCCTACAATGAGCAGTTCTTC. The chain combines TRBV6-5 with TRBJ2-1, with a possible D match to TRBD1 (5 bases). V was trimmed by 5 bases and J by 0 bases, leaving 8 bases between them. This CDR3 spans 14 amino acids. Germline V gene sequence: CDR1 MNHEY, CDR2 SVGAGI.

The V call is TRBV5-4, the J call TRBJ2-3; 7 bases map to TRBD1. There are 15 residues in the CDR3. The J segment lost 2 bases and the V segment lost 2 bases, leaving 5 bases of the junction unmatched. Germline CDR1 and CDR2: SGHNT and YYREEE (reference sequence). The CDR3 DNA sequence: TGTGCCAGCAGCTTCGGCAGGGGGTCCACAGATACGCAGTATTTT. Its translation is CASSFGRGSTDTQYF.

This CDR3 is CASSFSRTNNEKLFF. As DNA, the CDR3 is TGTGCCAGCAGTTTTTCCCGTACAAATAATGAAAAACTGTTTTTT. J is TRBJ1-4 and V is TRBV28; D gene unclear. The V end lost 3 bases, the J end lost 4 bases, and 12 bases lay between the germline ends. CDR1 is MDHEN, CDR2 SYDVKM, per germline. The CDR3 has 15 amino acids. Variable domain in full (rest from reference TRBV28 and TRBJ1-4): DVKVTQSSRYLVKRTGEKVFLECVQDMDHENMFWYRQDPGLGLRLIYFSYDVKMKEKGDIPEGYSVSREKKERFSLILESASTNQTSMYLCASSFSRTNNEKLFFGSGTQLSVL.

This clone was detected a few times. This chain links TRBV12-3 or TRBV12-4 with TRBJ2-1; 8 positions match TRBD1. The CDR3 runs 13 residues. With V trimmed by 6 bases and J by 4 bases, 2 bases remained unmatched. CDR3 in amino acids: CASRTGVYNEQFF. CDR3 in DNA: TGTGCCAGCAGGACAGGGGTTTACAATGAGCAGTTCTTC.

The gene calls are TRBV18 and TRBJ2-2, with D unresolved. This CDR3 has 14 amino acids. Germline V gene sequence: CDR1 KGHSH, CDR2 LQKENI. V was clipped by 5 bases and J by 4 bases, with 11 bases between them. The CDR3 DNA follows: TGTGCCAGCTCAGGTTCATCTGGCACCGGGGAGCTGTTTTTT. Translating gives CASSGSSGTGELFF.

This chain links TRBV7-3 with TRBJ1-4, with 8 nucleotides matching TRBD1. V lost 0 bases to trimming and J lost 7 bases; unmatched junction nucleotides: 4. This CDR3 has 15 amino acids. From germline, CDR1 is SGHTA and CDR2 FQGTGA. The CDR3 region is CASSLTGQAAEKLFF. CDR3 DNA: TGTGCCAGCAGCTTAACGGGACAGGCGGCTGAAAAACTGTTTTTT.

This clone showed up just once. The rearrangement uses TRBV24-1 and TRBJ1-2, with TRBD1 as a possible D gene (6 bases). Germline V gives CDR1 KGHDR, CDR2 SFDVKD. Trimming removed 7 bases from V and 0 bases from J, with 11 bases in between. The length of the CDR3 is 14 residues. CDR3 sequence: CATSAGATNYGYTF. CDR3 DNA: TGTGCCACCAGCGCGGGGGCTACTAACTATGGCTACACCTTC.

The chain joins TRBV18 to TRBJ1-1; D might be TRBD1 (6 bases). Germline V gene data show CDR1 as KGHSH and CDR2 as LQKENI. V was clipped by 3 bases and J by 4 bases, with 18 bases between them. CDR3 length: 16 amino acids. CDR3 loop: CASSPLLTGESTEAFF. CDR3 in DNA: TGTGCCAGCTCACCTTTGTTGACAGGAGAGAGCACTGAAGCTTTCTTT.

V and J are TRBV6-4 and TRBJ2-2; 9 positions match TRBD1. The ends lost 4 bases at V and 4 bases at J; junction bases unmatched: 7. Germline loops: CDR1 MRHNA, CDR2 SNTAGT. The CDR3 loop spans 16 amino acids. In DNA, the CDR3 is TGTGCCAGCAGTGCTCAGCCGGGACAGGGCACCGGGGAGCTGTTTTTT. It yields the protein CASSAQPGQGTGELFF.

This chain links TRBV11-2 with TRBJ1-5, with D maybe TRBD1 (5 bases). CDR1 and CDR2 (germline): SGHAT, FQNNGV. The CDR3 has 15 residues. V shed 0 bases and J shed 7 bases, with 13 bases lying between them. CDR3 residues: CASSLEGLKGQPQHF. The CDR3 DNA reads as TGTGCCAGCAGCTTAGAGGGGCTTAAGGGGCAGCCCCAGCATTTT. The full variable domain, its missing parts supplied by reference TRBV11-2 and TRBJ1-5, is EAGVAQSPRYKIIEKRQSVAFWCNPISGHATLYWYQQILGQGPKLLIQFQNNGVVDDSQLPKDRFSAERLKGVDSTLKIQPAKLEDSAVYLCASSLEGLKGQPQHFGDGTRLSIL.

This clone came up a few times. V gene TRBV14 combines with J gene TRBJ1-1; weak D call: TRBD1 (6 bases). Trimming shortened V by 5 bases and J by 3 bases, and 10 bases separated the two germline ends. There are 13 residues in the CDR3. Looked up from germline, CDR1 is SGHDN and CDR2 is FVKESK. The CDR3 protein is CASSFDRYTEAFF. CDR3 in DNA: TGTGCCAGCAGCTTCGACAGGTACACTGAAGCTTTCTTT.

This clone was observed once. This chain uses TRBV3-1 (or the pseudogene TRBV3-2) with TRBJ1-4; TRBD1 matches 7 bases. The junction had 9 bases not matched to a gene; V was cut back by 3 bases and J by 11 bases. Germline loops: CDR1 LGHDT, CDR2 YNNKEL (reference sequence). The length of the CDR3 is 14 residues. The CDR3 nucleotides are TGTGCCAGCAGCCACCCTGACAGGGACGGGAAACTGTTTTTT. Translation gives CASSHPDRDGKLFF.